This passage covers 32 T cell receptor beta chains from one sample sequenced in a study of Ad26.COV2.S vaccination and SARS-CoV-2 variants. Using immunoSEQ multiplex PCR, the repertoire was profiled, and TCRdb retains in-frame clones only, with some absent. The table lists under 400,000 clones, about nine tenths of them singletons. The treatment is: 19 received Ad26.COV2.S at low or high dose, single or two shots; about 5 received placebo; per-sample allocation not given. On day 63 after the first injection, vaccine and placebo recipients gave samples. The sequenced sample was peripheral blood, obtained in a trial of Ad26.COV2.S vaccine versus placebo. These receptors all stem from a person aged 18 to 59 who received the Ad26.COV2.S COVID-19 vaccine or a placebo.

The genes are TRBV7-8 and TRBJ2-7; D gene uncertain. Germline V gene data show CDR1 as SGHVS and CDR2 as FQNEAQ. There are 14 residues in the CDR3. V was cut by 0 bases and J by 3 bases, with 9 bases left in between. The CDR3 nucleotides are TGTGCCAGCAGCTTAGCGAGGATTGGCTACGAGCAGTACTTC. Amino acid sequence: CASSLARIGYEQYF.

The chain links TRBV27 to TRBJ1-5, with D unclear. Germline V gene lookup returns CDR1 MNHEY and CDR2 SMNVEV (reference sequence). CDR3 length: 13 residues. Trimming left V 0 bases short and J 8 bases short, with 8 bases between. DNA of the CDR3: TGTGCCAGCAGTTTATCGAAGTTGGAGCCCCAGCATTTT. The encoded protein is CASSLSKLEPQHF.

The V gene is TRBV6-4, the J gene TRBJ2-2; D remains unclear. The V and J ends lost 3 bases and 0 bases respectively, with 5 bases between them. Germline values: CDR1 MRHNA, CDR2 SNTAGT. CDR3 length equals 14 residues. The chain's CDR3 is CASSEQPNTGELFF. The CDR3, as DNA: TGTGCCAGCAGTGAACAACCGAACACCGGGGAGCTGTTTTTT.

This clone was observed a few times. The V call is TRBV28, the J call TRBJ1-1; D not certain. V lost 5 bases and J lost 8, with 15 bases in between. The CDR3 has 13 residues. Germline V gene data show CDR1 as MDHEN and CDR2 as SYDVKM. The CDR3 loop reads CASSILQGNEAFF. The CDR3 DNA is TGTGCCAGCAGTATACTACAAGGTAACGAAGCTTTCTTT.

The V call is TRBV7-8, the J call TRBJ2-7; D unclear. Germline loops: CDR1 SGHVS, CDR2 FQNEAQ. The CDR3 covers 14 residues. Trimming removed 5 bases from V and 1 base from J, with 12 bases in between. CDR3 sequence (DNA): TGTGCCAGCAGCCGGCCGGTGGGGTCCTACGAGCAGTACTTC. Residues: CASSRPVGSYEQYF.

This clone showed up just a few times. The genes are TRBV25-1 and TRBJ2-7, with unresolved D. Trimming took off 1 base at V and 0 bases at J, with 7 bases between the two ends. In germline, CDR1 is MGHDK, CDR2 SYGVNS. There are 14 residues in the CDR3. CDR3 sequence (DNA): TGTGCCAGCAGTGAATCGGCGGACTCCTACGAGCAGTACTTC. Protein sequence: CASSESADSYEQYF.

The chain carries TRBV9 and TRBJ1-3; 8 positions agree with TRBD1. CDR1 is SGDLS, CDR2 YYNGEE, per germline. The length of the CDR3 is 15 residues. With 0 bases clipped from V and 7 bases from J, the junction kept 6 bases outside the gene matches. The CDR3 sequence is CASSVAAGGLNTIYF. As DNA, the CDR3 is TGTGCCAGCAGCGTAGCGGCAGGGGGCCTTAACACCATATATTTT.

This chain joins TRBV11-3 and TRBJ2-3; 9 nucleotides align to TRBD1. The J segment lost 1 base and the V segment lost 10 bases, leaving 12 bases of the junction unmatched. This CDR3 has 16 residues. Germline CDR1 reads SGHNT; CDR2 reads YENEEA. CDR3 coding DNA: TGTGCCAAAGGACAGGGGATAACGAAGGGCACAGATACGCAGTATTTT. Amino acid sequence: CAKGQGITKGTDTQYF.

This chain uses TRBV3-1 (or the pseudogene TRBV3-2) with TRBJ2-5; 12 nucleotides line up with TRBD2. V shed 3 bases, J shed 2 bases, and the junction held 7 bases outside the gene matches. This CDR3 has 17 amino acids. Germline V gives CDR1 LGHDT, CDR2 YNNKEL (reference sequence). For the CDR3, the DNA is TGTGCCAGCAGCCAGGCTAGCGGGGGGGCAGGGCAAGAGACCCAGTACTTC. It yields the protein CASSQASGGAGQETQYF.

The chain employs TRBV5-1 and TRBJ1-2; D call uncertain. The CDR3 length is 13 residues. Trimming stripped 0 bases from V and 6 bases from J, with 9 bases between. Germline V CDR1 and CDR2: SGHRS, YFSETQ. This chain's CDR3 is CASSLAPPHGYTF. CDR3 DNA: TGCGCCAGCAGCTTGGCCCCCCCTCATGGCTACACCTTC.

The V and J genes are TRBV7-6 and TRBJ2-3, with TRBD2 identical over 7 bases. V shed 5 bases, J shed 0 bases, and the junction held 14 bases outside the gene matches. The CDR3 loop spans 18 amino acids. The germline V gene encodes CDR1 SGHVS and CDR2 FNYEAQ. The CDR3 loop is CASSPPPTRAGSTDTQYF. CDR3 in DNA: TGTGCCAGCAGCCCCCCCCCAACCAGAGCGGGGAGCACAGATACGCAGTATTTT.

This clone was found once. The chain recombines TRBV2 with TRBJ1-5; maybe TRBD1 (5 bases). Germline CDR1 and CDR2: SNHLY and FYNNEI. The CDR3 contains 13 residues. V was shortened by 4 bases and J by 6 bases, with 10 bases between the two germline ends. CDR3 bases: TGTGCCAGCAGTGTTCTGCAGGGTCAGCCCCAGCATTTT. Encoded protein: CASSVLQGQPQHF.

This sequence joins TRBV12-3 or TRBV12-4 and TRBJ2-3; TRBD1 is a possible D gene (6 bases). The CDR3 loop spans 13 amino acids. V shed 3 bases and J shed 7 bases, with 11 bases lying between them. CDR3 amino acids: CASSLNRANTQYF. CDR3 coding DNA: TGTGCCAGCAGTTTGAACAGGGCCAATACGCAGTATTTT.

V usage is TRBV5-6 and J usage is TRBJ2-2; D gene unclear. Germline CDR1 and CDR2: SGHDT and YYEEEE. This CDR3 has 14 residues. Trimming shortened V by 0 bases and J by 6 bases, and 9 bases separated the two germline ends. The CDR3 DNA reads TGTGCCAGCAGCTTGGGGGGTGAGGCCGGGGAGCTGTTTTTT. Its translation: CASSLGGEAGELFF.

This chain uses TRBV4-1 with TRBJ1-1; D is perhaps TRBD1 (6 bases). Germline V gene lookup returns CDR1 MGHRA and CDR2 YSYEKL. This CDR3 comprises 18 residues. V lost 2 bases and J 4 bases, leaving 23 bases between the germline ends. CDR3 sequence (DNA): TGCGCCAGCAGCCAAACTAACTTGCCGGGACACCCTATCACTGAAGCTTTCTTT. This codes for CASSQTNLPGHPITEAFF.

CDR3 in DNA: TGTGCCAGCAAACTCGAGGTGCAGCAGAGTCAGCCCCAGCATTTT. Translation gives CASKLEVQQSQPQHF. The V and J genes are TRBV2 and TRBJ1-5; D not resolved. Per germline, CDR1 SNHLY and CDR2 FYNNEI. With 7 bases removed from V and 6 bases from J, the gap between germline ends came to 19 bases. The CDR3 contains 15 residues.

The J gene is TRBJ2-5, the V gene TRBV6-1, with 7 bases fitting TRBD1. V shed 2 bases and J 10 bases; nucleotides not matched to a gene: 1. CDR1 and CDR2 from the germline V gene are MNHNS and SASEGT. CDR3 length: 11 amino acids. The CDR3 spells CASSERQGQYF. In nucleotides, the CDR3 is TGTGCCAGCAGTGAAAGACAGGGCCAGTACTTC.

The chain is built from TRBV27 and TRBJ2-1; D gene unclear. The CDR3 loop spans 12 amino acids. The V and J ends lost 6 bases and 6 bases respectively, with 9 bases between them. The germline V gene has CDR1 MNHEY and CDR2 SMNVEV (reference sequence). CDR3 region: CASSTSGNEQFF. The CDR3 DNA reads TGTGCCAGCAGCACCTCCGGCAATGAGCAGTTCTTC.

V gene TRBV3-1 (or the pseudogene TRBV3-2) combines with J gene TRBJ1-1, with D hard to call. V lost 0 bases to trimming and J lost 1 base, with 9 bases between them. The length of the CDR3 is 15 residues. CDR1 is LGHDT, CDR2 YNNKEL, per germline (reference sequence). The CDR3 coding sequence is TGTGCCAGCAGCCAAGACGGGTGGCGGAACACTGAAGCTTTCTTT. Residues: CASSQDGWRNTEAFF.

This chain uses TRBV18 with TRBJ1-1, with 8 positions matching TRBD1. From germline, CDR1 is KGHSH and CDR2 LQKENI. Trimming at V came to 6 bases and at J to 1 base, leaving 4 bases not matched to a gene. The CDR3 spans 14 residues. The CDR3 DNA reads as TGTGCCAGCTCCCAGGGGGCTCGGAACACTGAAGCTTTCTTT. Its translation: CASSQGARNTEAFF.

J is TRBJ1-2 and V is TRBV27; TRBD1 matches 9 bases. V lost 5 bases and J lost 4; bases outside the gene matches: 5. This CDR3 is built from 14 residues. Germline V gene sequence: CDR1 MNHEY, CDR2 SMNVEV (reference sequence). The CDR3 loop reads CASSSGDRAYGYTF. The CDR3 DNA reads TGTGCCAGCAGTAGCGGGGACAGGGCCTATGGCTACACCTTC.

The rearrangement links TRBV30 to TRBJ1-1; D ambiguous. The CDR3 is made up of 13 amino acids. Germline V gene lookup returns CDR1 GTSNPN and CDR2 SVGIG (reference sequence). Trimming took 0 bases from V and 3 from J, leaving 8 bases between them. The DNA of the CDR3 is TGTGCCTGGAGTGTACGGAGGGACACTGAAGCTTTCTTT. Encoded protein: CAWSVRRDTEAFF.

The CDR3 region is CAISARGAGNSPLHF. CDR3 nucleotide sequence: TGTGCCATCAGTGCACGGGGGGCAGGGAATTCACCCCTCCACTTT. This chain uses TRBV10-3 with TRBJ1-6, with D tentatively TRBD1 (6 bases). This CDR3 has 15 residues. The V end was cut by 4 bases, the J end by 7 bases, with 14 bases between. Germline V CDR1 and CDR2: ENHRY, SYGVKD.

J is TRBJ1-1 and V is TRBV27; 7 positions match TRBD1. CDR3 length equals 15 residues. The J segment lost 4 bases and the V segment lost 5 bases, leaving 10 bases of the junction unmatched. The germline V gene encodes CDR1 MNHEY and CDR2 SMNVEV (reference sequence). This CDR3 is CASSALQGWSTEAFF. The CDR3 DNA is TGTGCCAGCAGTGCCCTACAGGGGTGGAGCACTGAAGCTTTCTTT.

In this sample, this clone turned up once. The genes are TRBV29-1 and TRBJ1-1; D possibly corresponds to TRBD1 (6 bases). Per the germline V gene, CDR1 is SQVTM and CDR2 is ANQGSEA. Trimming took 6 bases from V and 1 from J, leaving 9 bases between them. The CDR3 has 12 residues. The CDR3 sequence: CSVGHGNTEAFF. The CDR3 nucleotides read TGCAGCGTGGGACACGGGAACACTGAAGCTTTCTTT.

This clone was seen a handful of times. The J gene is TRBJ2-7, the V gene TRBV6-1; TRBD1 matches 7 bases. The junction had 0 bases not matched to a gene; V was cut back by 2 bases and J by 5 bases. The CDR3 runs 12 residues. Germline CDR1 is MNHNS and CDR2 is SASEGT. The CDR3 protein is CASSEQGDEQYF. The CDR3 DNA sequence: TGTGCCAGCAGTGAACAGGGGGACGAGCAGTACTTC.

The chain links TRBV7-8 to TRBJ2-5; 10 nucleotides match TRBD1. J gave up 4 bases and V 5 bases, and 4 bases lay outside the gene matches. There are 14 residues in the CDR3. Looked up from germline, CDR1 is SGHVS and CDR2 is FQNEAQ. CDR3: CASSRDRGPETQYF. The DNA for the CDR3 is TGTGCCAGCAGCCGAGACAGGGGGCCAGAGACCCAGTACTTC.

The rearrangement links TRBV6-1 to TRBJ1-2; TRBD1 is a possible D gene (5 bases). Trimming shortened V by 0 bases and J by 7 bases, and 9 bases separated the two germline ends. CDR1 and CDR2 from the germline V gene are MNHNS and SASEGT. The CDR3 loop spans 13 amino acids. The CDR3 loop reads CASSEARGTGYTF. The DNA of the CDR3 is TGTGCCAGCAGTGAAGCCCGGGGCACTGGCTACACCTTC.

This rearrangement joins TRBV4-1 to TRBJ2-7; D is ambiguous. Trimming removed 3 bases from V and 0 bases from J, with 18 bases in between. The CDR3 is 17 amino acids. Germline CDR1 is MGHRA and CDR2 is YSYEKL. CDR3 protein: CASSHAQAARSSYEQYF. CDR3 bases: TGCGCCAGCAGCCATGCCCAGGCGGCGAGGAGCTCCTACGAGCAGTACTTC.

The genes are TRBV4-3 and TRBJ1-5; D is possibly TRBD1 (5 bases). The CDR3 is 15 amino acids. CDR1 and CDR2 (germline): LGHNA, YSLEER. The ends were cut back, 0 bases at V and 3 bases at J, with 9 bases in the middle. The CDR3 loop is CASSQDAGNNQPQHF. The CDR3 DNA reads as TGCGCCAGCAGCCAAGATGCAGGGAACAATCAGCCCCAGCATTTT.

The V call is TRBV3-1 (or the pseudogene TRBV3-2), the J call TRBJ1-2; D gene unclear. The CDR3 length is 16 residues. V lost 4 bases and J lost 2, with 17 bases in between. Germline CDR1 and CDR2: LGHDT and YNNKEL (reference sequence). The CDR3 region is CASSRVRDVLNYGYTF. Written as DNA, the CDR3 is TGTGCCAGCAGCCGGGTGAGAGACGTTCTGAACTATGGCTACACCTTC.

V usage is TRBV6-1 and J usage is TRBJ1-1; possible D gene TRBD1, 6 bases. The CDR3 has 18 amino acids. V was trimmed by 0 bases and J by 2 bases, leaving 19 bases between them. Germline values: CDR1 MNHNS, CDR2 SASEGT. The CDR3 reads CASSEARIRRGTNTEAFF. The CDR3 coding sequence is TGTGCCAGCAGTGAAGCGCGTATACGCAGGGGCACAAACACTGAAGCTTTCTTT.